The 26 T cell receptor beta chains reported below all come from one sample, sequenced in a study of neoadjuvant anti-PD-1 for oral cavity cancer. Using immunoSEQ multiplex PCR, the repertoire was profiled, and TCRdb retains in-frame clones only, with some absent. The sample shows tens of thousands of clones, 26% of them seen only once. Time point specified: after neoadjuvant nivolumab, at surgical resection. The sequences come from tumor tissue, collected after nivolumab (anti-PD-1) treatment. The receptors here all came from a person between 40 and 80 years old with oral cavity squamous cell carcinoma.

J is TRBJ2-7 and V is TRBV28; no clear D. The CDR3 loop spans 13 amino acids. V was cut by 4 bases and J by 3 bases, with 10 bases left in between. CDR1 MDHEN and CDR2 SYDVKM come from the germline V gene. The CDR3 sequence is CASSSRPIYEQYF. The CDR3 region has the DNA TGTGCCAGCAGTTCGAGACCGATCTACGAGCAGTACTTC.

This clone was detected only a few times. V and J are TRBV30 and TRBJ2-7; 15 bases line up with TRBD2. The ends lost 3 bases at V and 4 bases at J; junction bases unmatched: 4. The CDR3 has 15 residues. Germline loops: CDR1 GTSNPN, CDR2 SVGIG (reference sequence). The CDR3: CAWSDGTSGGYEQYF. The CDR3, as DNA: TGTGCCTGGAGCGATGGGACTAGCGGGGGGTACGAGCAGTACTTC.

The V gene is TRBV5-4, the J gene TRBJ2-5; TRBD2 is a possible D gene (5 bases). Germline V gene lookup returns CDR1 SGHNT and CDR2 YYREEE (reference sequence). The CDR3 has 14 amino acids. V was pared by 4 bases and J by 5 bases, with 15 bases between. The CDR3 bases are TGTGCCAGCAGCCTCGGGATGTCTTTGGAGACCCAGTACTTC. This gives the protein CASSLGMSLETQYF.

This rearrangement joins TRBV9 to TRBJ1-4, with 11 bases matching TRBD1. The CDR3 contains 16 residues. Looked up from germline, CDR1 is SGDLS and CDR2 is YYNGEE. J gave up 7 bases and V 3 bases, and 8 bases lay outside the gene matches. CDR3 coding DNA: TGTGCCAGCAGCGGGAAAACCGGGACAGGGGGTGAAAAACTGTTTTTT. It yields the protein CASSGKTGTGGEKLFF.

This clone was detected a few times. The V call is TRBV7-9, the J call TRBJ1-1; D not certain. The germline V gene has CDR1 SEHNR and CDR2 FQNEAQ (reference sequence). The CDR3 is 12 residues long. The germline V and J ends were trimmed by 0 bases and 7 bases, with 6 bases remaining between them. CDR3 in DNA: TGTGCCAGCAGCTTAGCGGGGAGTGAAGCTTTCTTT. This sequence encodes CASSLAGSEAFF.

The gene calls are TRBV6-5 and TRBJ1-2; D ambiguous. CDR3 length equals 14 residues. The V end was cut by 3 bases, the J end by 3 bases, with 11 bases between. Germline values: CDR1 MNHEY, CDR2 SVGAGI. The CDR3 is CASSYMRGDYGYTF. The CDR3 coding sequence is TGTGCCAGCAGTTATATGCGGGGTGACTATGGCTACACCTTC.

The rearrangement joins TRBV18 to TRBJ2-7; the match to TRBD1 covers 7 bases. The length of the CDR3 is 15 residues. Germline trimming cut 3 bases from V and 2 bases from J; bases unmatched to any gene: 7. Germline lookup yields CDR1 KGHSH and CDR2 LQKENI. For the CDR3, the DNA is TGTGCCAGCTCACCGACAGGGCCTTCTACCTACGAGCAGTACTTC. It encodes CASSPTGPSTYEQYF.

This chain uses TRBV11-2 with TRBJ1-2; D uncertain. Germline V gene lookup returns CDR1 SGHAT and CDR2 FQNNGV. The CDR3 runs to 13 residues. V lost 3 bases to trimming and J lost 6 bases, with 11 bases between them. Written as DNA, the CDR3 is TGTGCCAGCAGCTTCAGGTTTATCGATGGCTACACCTTC. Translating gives CASSFRFIDGYTF.

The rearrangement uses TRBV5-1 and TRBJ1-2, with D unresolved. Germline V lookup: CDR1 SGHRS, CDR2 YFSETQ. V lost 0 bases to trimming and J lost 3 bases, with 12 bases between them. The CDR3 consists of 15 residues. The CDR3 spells CASSLADGDYYGYTF. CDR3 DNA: TGCGCCAGCAGCTTGGCCGACGGAGATTACTATGGCTACACCTTC.

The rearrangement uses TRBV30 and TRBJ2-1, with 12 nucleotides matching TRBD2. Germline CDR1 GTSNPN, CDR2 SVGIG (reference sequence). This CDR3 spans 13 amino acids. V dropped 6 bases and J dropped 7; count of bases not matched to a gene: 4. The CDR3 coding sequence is TGTGCCTGCCTAGCGGGGGGGCGGAATGAGCAGTTCTTC. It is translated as CACLAGGRNEQFF.

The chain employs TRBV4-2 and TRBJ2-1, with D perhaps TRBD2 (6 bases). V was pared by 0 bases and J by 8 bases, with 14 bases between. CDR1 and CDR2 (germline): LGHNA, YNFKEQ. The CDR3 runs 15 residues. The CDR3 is CASSQERERWDEQFF. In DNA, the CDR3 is TGTGCCAGCAGCCAAGAACGGGAGCGGTGGGATGAGCAGTTCTTC.

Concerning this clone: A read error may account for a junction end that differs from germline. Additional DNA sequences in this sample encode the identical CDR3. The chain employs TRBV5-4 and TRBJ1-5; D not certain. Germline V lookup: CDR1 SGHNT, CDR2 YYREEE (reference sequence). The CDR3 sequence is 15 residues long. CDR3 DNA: TGCGCCAGCAGCCAAGCTCGGGGAATTAATCAGCCCCAGCATTTT. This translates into CASSQARGINQPQHF.

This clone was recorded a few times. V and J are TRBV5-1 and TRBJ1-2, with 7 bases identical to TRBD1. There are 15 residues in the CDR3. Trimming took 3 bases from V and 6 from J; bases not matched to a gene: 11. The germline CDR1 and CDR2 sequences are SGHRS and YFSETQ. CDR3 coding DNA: TGCGCCAGCAGCTCCCAGGGGGGCTCAAGCGATGGCTACACCTTC. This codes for CASSSQGGSSDGYTF.

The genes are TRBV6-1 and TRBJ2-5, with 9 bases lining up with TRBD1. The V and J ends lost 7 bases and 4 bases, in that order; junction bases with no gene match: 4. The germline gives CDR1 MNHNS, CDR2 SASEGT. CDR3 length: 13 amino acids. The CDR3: CASNTGGRETQYF. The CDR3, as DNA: TGTGCCAGCAATACAGGGGGCCGAGAGACCCAGTACTTC.

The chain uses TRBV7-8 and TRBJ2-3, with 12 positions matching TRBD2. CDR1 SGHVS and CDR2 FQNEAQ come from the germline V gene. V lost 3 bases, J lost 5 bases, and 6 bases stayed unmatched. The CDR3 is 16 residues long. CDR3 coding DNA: TGTGCCAGCAGCTTGCCGACTAGCGGGGGAGAAGATACGCAGTATTTT. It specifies CASSLPTSGGEDTQYF.

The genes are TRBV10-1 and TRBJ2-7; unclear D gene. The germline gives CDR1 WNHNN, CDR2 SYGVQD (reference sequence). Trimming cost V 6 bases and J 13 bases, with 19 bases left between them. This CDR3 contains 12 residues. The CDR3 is CASSPEYWGHYF. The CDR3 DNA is TGCGCCAGCAGCCCCGAGTACTGGGGTCACTACTTC.

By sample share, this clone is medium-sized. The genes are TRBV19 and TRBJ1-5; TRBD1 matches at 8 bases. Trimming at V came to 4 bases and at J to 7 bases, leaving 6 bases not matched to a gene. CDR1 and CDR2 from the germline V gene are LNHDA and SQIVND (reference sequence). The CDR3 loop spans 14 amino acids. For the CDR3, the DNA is TGTGCCAGTAGTACGGACAGGGTAGGCCAGCCCCAGCATTTT. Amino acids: CASSTDRVGQPQHF.

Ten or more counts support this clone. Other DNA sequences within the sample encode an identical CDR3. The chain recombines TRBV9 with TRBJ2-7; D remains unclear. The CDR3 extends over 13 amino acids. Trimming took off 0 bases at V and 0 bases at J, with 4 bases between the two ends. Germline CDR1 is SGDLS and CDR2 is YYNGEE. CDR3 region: CASSVASSYEQYF. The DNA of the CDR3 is TGTGCCAGCAGCGTAGCCAGCTCCTACGAGCAGTACTTC.

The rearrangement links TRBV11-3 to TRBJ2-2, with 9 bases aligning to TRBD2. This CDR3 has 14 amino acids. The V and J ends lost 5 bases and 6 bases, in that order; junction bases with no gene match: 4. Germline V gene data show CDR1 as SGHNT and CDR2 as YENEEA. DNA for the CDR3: TGTGCCAGCAGCCGCGGGGGGGCGGCCGGGGAGCTGTTTTTT. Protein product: CASSRGGAAGELFF.

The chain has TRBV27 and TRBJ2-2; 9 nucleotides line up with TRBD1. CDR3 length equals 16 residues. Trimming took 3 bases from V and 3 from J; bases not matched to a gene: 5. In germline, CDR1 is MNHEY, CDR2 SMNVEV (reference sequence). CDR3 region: CASSFADRGYTGELFF. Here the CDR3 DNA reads TGTGCCAGCAGTTTCGCGGACAGGGGCTACACCGGGGAGCTGTTTTTT.

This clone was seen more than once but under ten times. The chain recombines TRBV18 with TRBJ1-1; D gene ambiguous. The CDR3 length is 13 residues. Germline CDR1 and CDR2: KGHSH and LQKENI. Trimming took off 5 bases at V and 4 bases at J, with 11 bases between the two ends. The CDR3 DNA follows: TGTGCCAGCTCAAGGACCTGGGGCACTGAAGCTTTCTTT. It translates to CASSRTWGTEAFF.

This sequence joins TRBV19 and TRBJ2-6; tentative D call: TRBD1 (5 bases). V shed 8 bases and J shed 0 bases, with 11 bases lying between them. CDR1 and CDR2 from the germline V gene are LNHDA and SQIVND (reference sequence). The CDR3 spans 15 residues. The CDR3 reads CASAHRFSGANVLTF. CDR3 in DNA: TGTGCCAGTGCGCACAGGTTCTCTGGGGCCAACGTCCTGACTTTC.

CDR3 nucleotide sequence: TGTGCCAGCAGCTTAGAGAAGAGCTCCTACAATGAGCAGTTCTTC. This gives the protein CASSLEKSSYNEQFF. This sequence joins TRBV7-6 and TRBJ2-1; no firm D call. In germline, CDR1 is SGHVS, CDR2 FNYEAQ. The CDR3 is 15 amino acids. V lost 1 base, J lost 0 bases, and 7 bases lay in between. Using reference TRBV7-6 and TRBJ2-1 for the parts outside the CDR3, the full variable domain is GAGVSQSPRYKVTKRGQDVALRCDPISGHVSLYWYRQALGQGPEFLTYFNYEAQQDKSGLPNDRFSAERPEGSISTLTIQRTEQRDSAMYRCASSLEKSSYNEQFFGPGTRLTVL.

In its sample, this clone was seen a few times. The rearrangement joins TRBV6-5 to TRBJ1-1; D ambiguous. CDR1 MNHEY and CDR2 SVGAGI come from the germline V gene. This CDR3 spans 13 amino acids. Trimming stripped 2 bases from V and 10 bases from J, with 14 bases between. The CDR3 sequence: CASSYHTGVPAFF. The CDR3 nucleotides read TGTGCCAGCAGTTACCATACCGGGGTGCCAGCTTTCTTT.

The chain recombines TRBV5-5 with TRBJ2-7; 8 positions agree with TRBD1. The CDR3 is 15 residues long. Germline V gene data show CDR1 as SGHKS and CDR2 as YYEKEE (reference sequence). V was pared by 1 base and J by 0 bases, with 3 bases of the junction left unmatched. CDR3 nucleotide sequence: TGTGCCAGCAGCTTGAGTACAGGGGGCTCCTACGAGCAGTACTTC. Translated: CASSLSTGGSYEQYF. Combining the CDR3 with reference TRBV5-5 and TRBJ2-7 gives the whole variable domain DAGVTQSPTHLIKTRGQQVTLRCSPISGHKSVSWYQQVLGQGPQFIFQYYEKEERGRGNFPDRFSARQFPNYSSELNVNALLLGDSALYLCASSLSTGGSYEQYFGPGTRLTVT.

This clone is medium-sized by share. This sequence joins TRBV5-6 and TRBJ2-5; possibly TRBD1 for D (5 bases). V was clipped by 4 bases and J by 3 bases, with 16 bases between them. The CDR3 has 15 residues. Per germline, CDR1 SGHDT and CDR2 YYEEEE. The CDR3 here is CASSLQRQNKETQYF. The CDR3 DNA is TGTGCCAGCAGCCTACAGCGACAGAATAAAGAGACCCAGTACTTC.